This TCR beta chain was retrieved from a study of T cells in Graves' hyperthyroidism and ophthalmopathy. General study results and limits: It was a median about seven months before onset that the model predicted ophthalmopathy.

CDR3 length: 15 residues. The germline V gene encodes CDR1 MNHEY and CDR2 SVGAGI. V was clipped by 2 bases and J by 4 bases, with 15 bases between them. If no ophthalmopathy progression occurred within 18 months, Graves' hyperthyroidism was stable. As to this clonotype: Its antigen is undetermined.

TCR beta CDR3 sequences were amplified from RNA transcripts. HTBI primers were employed in a first-round RT-PCR of the TCR CDR3. Each CDR3 protein gets one entry after TCRdb re-called the multiplex PCR reads with MiXCR. The sample has approximately 510,000 distinct CDR3 sequences, roughly 20% seen once. The source material was blood. The gene calls are TRBV6-5 and TRBJ2-7; D may be TRBD1 (6 bases). The receptor comes from a man aged 18 to 30 with Graves' hyperthyroidism. As DNA, the CDR3 is TGTGCCAGCAGTTACCCGCCGGACAGAAAATACGAGCAGTACTTC. This codes for CASSYPPDRKYEQYF.